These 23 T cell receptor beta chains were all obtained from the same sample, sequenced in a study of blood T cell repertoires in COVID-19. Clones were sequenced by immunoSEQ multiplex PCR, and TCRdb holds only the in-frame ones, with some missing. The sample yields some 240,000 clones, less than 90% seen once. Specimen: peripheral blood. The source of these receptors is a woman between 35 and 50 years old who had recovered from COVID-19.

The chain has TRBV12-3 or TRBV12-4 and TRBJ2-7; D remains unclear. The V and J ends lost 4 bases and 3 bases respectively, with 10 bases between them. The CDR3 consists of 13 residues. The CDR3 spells CASSYSPLYEQYF. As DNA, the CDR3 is TGTGCCAGCAGTTATTCCCCCCTCTACGAGCAGTACTTC.

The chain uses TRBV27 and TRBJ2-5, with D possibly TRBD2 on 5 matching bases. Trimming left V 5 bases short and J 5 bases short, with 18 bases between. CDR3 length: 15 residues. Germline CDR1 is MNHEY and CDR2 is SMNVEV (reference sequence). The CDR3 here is CASSPWTQNGETQYF. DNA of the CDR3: TGTGCCAGCAGTCCCTGGACTCAAAATGGGGAGACCCAGTACTTC.

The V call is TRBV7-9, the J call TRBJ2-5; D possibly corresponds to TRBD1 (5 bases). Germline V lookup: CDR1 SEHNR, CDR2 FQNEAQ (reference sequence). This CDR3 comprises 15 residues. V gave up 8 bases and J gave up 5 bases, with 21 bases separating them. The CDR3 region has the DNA TGTGCCAGCGGGCTTGGATCTGGGGCTGGGGAGACCCAGTACTTC. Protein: CASGLGSGAGETQYF.

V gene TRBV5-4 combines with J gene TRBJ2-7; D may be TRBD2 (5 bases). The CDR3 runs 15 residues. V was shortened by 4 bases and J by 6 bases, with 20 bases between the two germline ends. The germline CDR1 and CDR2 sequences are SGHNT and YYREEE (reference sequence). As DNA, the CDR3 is TGTGCCAGCAGCCCAACTCGAAGGTTGGGGAGCGAGCAGTACTTC. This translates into CASSPTRRLGSEQYF.

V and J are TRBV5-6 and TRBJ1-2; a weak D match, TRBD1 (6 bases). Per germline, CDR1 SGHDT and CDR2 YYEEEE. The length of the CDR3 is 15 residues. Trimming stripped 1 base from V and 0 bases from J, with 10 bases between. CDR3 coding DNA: TGTGCCAGCAGCTTGATCAGGGGAACTAACTATGGCTACACCTTC. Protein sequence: CASSLIRGTNYGYTF. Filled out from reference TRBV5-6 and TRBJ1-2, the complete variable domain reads DAGVTQSPTHLIKTRGQQVTLRCSPKSGHDTVSWYQQALGQGPQFIFQYYEEEERQRGNFPDRFSGHQFPNYSSELNVNALLLGDSALYLCASSLIRGTNYGYTFGSGTRLTVV.

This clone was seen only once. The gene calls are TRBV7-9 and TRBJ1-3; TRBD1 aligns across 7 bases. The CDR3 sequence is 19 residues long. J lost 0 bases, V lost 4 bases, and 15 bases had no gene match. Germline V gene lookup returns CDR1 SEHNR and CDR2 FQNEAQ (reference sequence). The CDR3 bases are TGTGCCAGCAGCTCACCGATCGACCCGGGACAGAGCTCTGGAAACACCATATATTTT. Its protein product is CASSSPIDPGQSSGNTIYF.

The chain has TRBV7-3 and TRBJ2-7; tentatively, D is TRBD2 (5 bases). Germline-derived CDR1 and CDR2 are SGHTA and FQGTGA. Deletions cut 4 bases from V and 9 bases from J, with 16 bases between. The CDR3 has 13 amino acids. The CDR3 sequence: CASSSRDLEGQYF. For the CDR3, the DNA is TGTGCCAGCAGCTCCCGGGATTTAGAGGGGCAGTACTTC.

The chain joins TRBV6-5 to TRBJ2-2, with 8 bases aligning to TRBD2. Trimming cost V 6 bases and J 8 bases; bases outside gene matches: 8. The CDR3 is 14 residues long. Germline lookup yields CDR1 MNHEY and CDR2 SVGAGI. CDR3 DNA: TGTGCCAGCAGCCGGGGACTAGTTCGGGGGGAGCTGTTTTTT. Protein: CASSRGLVRGELFF.

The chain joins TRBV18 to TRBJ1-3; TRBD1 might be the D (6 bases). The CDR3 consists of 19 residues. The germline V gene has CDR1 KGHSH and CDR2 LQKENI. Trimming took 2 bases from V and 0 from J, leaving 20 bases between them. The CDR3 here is CASSPGFGGQRTSGNTIYF. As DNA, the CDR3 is TGTGCCAGCTCACCAGGCTTTGGCGGACAGCGTACCTCTGGAAACACCATATATTTT.

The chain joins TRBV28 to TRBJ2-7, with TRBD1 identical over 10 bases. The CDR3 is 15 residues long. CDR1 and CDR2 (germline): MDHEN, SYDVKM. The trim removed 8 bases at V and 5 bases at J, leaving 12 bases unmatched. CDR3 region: CASLLPGQGRHEQYF. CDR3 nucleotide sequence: TGTGCCAGCCTACTGCCGGGACAGGGGAGACACGAGCAGTACTTC. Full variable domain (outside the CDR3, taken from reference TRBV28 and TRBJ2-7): DVKVTQSSRYLVKRTGEKVFLECVQDMDHENMFWYRQDPGLGLRLIYFSYDVKMKEKGDIPEGYSVSREKKERFSLILESASTNQTSMYLCASLLPGQGRHEQYFGPGTRLTVT.

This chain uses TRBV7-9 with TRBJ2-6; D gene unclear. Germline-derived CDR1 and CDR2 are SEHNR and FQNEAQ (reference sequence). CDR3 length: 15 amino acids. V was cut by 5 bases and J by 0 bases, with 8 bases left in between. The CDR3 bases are TGTGCCAGCAGCCAACGGAGCTCTGGGGCCAACGTCCTGACTTTC. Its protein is CASSQRSSGANVLTF.

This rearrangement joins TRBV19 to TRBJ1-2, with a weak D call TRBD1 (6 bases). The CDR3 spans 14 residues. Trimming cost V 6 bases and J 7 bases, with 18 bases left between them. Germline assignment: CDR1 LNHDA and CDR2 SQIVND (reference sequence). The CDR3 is CASSPTRGFGGYTF. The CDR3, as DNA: TGTGCCAGTAGCCCCACCAGGGGATTTGGTGGCTACACCTTC.

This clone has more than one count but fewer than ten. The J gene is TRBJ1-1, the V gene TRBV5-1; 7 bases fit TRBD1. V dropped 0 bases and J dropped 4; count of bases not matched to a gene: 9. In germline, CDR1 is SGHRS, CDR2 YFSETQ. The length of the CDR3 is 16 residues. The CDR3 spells CASSLGQGGSGTEAFF. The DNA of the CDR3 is TGCGCCAGCAGCTTGGGGCAGGGGGGTTCGGGCACTGAAGCTTTCTTT.

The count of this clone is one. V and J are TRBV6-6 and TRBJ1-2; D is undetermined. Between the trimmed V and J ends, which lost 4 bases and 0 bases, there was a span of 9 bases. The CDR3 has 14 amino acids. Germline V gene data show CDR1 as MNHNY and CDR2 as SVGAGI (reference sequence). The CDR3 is CASSFDGANYGYTF. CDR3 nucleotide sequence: TGTGCCAGCAGTTTCGACGGAGCTAACTATGGCTACACCTTC.

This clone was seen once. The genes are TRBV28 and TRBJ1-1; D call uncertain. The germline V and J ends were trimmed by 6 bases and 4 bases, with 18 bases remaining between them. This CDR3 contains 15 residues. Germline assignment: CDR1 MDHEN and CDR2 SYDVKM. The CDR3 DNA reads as TGTGCCAGCAGCTTACTTTTCCTCGGTGGCACTGAAGCTTTCTTT. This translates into CASSLLFLGGTEAFF. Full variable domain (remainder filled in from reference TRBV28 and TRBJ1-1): DVKVTQSSRYLVKRTGEKVFLECVQDMDHENMFWYRQDPGLGLRLIYFSYDVKMKEKGDIPEGYSVSREKKERFSLILESASTNQTSMYLCASSLLFLGGTEAFFGQGTRLTVV.

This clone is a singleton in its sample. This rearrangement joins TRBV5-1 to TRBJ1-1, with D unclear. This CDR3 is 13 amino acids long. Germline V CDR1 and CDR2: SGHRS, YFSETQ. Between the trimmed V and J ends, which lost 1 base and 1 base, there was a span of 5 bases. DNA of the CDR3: TGCGCCAGCAGCTTGACAGAGAACACTGAAGCTTTCTTT. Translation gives CASSLTENTEAFF.

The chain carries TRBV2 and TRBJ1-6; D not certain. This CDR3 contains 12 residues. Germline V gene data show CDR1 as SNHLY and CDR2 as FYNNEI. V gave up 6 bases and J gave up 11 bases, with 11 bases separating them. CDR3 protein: CASRGTGTPLHF. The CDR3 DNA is TGTGCCAGCAGAGGCACGGGGACACCCCTCCACTTT.

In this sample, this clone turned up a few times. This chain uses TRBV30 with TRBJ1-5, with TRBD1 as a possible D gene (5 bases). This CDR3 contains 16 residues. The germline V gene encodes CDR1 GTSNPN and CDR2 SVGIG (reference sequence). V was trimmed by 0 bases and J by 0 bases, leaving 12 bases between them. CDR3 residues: CAWSVPGVNSNQPQHF. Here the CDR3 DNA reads TGTGCCTGGAGTGTACCGGGGGTTAATAGCAATCAGCCCCAGCATTTT.

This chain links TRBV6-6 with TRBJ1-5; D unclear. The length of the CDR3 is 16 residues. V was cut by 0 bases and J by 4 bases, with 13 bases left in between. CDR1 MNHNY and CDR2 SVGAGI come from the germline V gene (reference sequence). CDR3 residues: CASSYSRLGSNQPQHF. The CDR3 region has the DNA TGTGCCAGCAGTTACTCGAGGCTAGGTTCAAATCAGCCCCAGCATTTT.

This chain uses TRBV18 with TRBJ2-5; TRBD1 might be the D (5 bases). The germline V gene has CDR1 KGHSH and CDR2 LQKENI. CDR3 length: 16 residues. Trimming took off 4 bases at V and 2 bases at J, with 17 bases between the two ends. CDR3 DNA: TGTGCCAGCTCACTACTCGACAGTAGTACACAAGAGACCCAGTACTTC. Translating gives CASSLLDSSTQETQYF.

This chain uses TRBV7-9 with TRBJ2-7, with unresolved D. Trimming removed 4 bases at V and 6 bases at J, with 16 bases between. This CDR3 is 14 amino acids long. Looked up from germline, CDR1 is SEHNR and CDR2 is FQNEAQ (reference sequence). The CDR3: CASSSPYSGSEQYF. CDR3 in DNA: TGTGCCAGCAGCTCCCCTTATTCCGGGTCCGAGCAGTACTTC.

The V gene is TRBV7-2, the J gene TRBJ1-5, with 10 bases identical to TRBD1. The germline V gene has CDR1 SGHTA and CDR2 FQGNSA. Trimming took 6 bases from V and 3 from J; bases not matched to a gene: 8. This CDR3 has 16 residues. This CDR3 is CASRAPGQGFNQPQHF. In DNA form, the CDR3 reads TGTGCCAGCAGGGCTCCGGGACAGGGGTTCAATCAGCCCCAGCATTTT.

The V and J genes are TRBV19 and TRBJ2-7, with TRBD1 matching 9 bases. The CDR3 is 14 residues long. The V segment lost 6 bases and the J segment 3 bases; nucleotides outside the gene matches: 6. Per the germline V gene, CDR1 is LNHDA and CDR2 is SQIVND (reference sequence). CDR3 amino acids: CASRLGTGNYEQYF. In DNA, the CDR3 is TGTGCCAGTAGACTCGGGACAGGGAACTACGAGCAGTACTTC. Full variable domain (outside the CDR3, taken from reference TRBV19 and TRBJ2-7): DGGITQSPKYLFRKEGQNVTLSCEQNLNHDAMYWYRQDPGQGLRLIYYSQIVNDFQKGDIAEGYSVSREKKESFPLTVTSAQKNPTAFYLCASRLGTGNYEQYFGPGTRLTVT.